The 9 T cell receptor beta chains below were found in one sample sequenced in a study of T cells in Graves' hyperthyroidism and ophthalmopathy. RNA transcripts provided the source from which TCR beta CDR3 regions were amplified. First-round RT-PCR of the TCR CDR3 relied on the HTBI primer set. TCRdb re-derived calls from the multiplex PCR reads in MiXCR, one entry per CDR3 protein. The sample records about 420,000 distinct CDR3 sequences, about a sixth being singletons. The sample consisted of blood. These receptors were obtained from a young woman with Graves' hyperthyroidism.

Details on this clonotype: Possible read error: a much larger clone is one base away. Lacking the conserved final phenylalanine or tryptophan, this CDR3 likely reflects a read error. The genes are TRBV12-5 and TRBJ2-1; a weak D match, TRBD2 (6 bases). The CDR3 consists of 14 residues. Trimming removed 4 bases at V and 3 bases at J, with 10 bases between. The germline CDR1 and CDR2 sequences are LGHNT and FRNRAP. The CDR3 loop reads CASGSLRGYNEQFS. As DNA, the CDR3 is TGTGCTAGTGGTTCCCTGCGGGGCTACAATGAGCAGTTCTCC.

This clonotype appeared many times. The chain recombines TRBV4-1 with TRBJ1-2; D is unresolved. V lost 3 bases to trimming and J lost 2 bases, with 16 bases between them. The CDR3 totals 16 residues. CDR1 is MGHRA and CDR2 is YSYEKL in the germline V gene. In DNA, the CDR3 is TGCGCCAGCAGCCATGACGGAAAGGGCAGGAACTATGGCTACACCTTC. It codes for CASSHDGKGRNYGYTF.

This sequence joins TRBV2 and TRBJ2-1; D possibly corresponds to TRBD2 (9 bases). CDR3 length: 16 residues. Germline V gene data show CDR1 as SNHLY and CDR2 as FYNNEI. V lost 2 bases, J lost 7 bases, and 18 bases lay in between. CDR3 bases: TGTGCCAGCAGTGAACAGGGGGCGGGGGGGCGGAATGAGCAGTTCTTC. This gives the protein CASSEQGAGGRNEQFF.

As concerns this clonotype: A much larger clone sits a single nucleotide away, making a read error possible. The chain recombines TRBV20-1 with TRBJ1-4; TRBD1 matches at 7 bases. From germline, CDR1 is DFQATT and CDR2 SNEGSKA (reference sequence). The CDR3 loop spans 12 amino acids. In DNA form, the CDR3 reads TGCAGTACTAGAGGACAGGATGAAAAACTGTTTTTT. Its translation is CSTRGQDEKLFF.

The V call is TRBV7-3, the J call TRBJ2-1; 7 bases are a match to TRBD1. V dropped 5 bases and J dropped 5; count of bases not matched to a gene: 15. CDR3 length: 17 residues. Germline V lookup: CDR1 SGHTA, CDR2 FQGTGA. CDR3 nucleotides: TGTGCCAGCAGCCGCACAGGGGCCAGCCTAGAGGACAATGAGCAGTTCTTC. Translating it yields CASSRTGASLEDNEQFF.

This clonotype came up many times. V usage is TRBV12-3 or TRBV12-4 and J usage is TRBJ2-3; tentatively, D is TRBD2 (5 bases). Trimming left V 6 bases short and J 6 bases short, with 10 bases between. The CDR3 spans 12 residues. CDR3 in amino acids: CASSLRADTQYF. CDR3 nucleotide sequence: TGTGCCAGCAGCCTGAGGGCGGATACGCAGTATTTT.

In this sample, this clonotype turned up many times. The chain has TRBV18 and TRBJ2-2; a possible D gene is TRBD2 (6 bases). Trimming stripped 5 bases from V and 1 base from J, with 14 bases between. This CDR3 contains 16 residues. CDR1 and CDR2 from the germline V gene are KGHSH and LQKENI. The CDR3 reads CASSSPSAQNTGELFF. The DNA for the CDR3 is TGTGCCAGCTCAAGTCCTAGCGCACAGAACACCGGGGAGCTGTTTTTT.

Ten or more counts support this clonotype. The chain recombines TRBV28 with TRBJ2-3; no firm D call. V was pared by 3 bases and J by 3 bases, with 10 bases between. Per germline, CDR1 MDHEN and CDR2 SYDVKM. The CDR3 sequence is 14 residues long. The CDR3 loop is CASSFQARTDTQYF. The CDR3 DNA sequence: TGTGCCAGCAGTTTTCAGGCTAGGACAGATACGCAGTATTTT.

This clonotype was picked up many times. V gene TRBV10-3 combines with J gene TRBJ2-7; D may be TRBD1 (7 bases). The germline gives CDR1 ENHRY, CDR2 SYGVKD. The CDR3 totals 15 residues. V was cut by 3 bases and J by 5 bases, with 17 bases left in between. CDR3 amino acids: CAISERGQGDDEQYF. For the CDR3, the DNA is TGTGCCATCAGTGAACGGGGGCAGGGGGACGACGAGCAGTACTTC.